The rows below give T cell receptor beta chains drawn from one sample of a study of CD8 T cells in ankylosing spondylitis. TCRdb re-analysed the 5' RACE reads in MiXCR, keeping a single row per CDR3 protein. The profile shows more than 150,000 distinct CDR3 sequences, around 13% of them singletons. The specimen was blood, either unsorted or a sorted T cell fraction (not recorded which). The receptors were sampled from a male donor with ankylosing spondylitis or in good health (not recorded which). Both conserved end residues are trimmed from each CDR3. The order of the fields is J gene, V gene, CDR3 protein.

TRBJ2-1	TRBV4-1	ASSPRASESSYNEQF
TRBJ1-1	TRBV12-5	ASGHGWTEAF
TRBJ1-1	TRBV9	ASSVEGRQDEAF
TRBJ2-7	TRBV15	ATSSRQGTGTPYEQY
TRBJ2-7	TRBV11-2	ASSLEKNKIYEQY
TRBJ2-2	TRBV6-1	ASSEEPAGYTGELV
TRBJ2-2	TRBV4-2	ASSQEVQGGGELF
TRBJ1-4	TRBV29-1	SVLFPTGNRNEKLF
TRBJ1-1	TRBV20-1	SASNETNTEAF
TRBJ2-5	TRBV29-1	SVEGTGDLQETQY
TRBJ2-1	TRBV7-2	ASRATSGGYNEQF
TRBJ1-4	TRBV7-6	ASSPVPNEKLF
TRBJ2-5	TRBV12-3/TRBV12-4	ASSPGQETQY